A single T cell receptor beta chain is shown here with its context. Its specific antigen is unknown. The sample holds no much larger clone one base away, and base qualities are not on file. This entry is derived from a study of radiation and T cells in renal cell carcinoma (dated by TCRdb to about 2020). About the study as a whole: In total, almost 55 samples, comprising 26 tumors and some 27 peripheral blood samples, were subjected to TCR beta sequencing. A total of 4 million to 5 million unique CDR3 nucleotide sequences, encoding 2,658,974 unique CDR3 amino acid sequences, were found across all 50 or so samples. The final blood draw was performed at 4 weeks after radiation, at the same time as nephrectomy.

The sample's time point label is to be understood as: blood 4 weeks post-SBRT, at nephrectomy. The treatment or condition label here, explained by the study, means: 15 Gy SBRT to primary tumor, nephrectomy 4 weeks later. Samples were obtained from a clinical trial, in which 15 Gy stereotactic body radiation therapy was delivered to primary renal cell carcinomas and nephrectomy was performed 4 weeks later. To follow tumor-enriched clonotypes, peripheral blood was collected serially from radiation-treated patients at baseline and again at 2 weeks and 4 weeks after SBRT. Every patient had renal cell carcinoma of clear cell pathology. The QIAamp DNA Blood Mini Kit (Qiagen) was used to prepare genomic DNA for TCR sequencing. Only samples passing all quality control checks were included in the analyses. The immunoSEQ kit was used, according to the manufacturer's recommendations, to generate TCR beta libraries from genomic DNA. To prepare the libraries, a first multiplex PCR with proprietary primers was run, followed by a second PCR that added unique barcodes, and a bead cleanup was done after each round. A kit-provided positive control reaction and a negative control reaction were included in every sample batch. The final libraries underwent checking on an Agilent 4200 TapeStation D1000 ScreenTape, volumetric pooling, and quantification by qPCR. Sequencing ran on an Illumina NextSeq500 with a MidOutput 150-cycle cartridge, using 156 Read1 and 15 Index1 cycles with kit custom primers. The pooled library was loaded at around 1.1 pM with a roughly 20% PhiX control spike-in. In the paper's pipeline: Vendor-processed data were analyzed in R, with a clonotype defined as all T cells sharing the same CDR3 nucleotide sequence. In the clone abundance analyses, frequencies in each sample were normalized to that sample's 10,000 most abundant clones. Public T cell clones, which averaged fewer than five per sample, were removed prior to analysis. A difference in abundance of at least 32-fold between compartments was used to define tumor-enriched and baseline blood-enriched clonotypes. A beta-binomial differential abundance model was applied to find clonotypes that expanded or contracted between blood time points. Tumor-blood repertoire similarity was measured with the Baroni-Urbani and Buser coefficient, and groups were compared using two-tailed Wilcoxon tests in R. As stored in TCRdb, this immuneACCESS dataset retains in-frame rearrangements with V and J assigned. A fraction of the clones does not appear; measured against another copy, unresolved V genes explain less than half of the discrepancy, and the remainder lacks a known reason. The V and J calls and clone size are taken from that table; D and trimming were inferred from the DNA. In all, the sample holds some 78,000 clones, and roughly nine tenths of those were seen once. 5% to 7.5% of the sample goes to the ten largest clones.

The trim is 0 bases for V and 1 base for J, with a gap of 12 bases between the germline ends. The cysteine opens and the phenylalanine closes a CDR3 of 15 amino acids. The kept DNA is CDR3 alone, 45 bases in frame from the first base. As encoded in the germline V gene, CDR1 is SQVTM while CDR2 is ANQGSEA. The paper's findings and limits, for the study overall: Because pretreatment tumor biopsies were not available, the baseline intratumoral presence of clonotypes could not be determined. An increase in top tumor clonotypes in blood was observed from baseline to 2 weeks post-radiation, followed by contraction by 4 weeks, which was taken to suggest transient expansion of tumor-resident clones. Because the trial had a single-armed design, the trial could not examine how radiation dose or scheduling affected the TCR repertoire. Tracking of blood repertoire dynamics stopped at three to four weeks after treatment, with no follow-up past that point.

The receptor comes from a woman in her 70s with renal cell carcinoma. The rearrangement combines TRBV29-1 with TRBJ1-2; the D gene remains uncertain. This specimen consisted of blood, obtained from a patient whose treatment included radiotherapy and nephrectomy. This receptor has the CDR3 CSVEDKGISNYGYTF. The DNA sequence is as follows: TGCAGCGTTGAAGATAAGGGAATAAGTAACTATGGCTACACCTTC.